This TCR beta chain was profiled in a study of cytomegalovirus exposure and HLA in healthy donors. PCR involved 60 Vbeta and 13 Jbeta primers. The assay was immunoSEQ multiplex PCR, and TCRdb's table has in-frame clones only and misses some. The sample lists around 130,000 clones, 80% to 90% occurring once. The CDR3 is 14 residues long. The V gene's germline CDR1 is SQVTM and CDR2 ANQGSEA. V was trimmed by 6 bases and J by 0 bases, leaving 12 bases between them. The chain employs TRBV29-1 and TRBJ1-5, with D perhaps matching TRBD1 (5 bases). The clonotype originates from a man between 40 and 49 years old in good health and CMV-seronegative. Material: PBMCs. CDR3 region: CSVAQDNSNQPQHF. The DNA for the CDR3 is TGCAGCGTGGCCCAGGACAATAGCAATCAGCCCCAGCATTTT.